This T cell receptor (beta chain) stems from a study of blood T cell repertoires in COVID-19 (TCRdb year 2020). Concerning the study at large: The collaborator samples originated in the United States, Italy and Spain and spanned the acute and convalescent phases of COVID-19. The dataset comprised deeply sampled blood TCRbeta repertoires from subjects exposed to, actively infected with, or recovered from COVID-19. The samples were drawn from the first 160 participants of the ongoing ImmuneRACE study and from over a thousand subjects provided by 6 global collaborators. The prospective study material was composed of cDNA or gDNA derived from T cells, B-cell-depleted T cells, or PBMCs. Where available, HLA class I and class II types were taken from metadata supplied by the sample provider and were not determined by assay-based typing. A de-identified subject ID, COVID-19 status, age in years and sex were almost always included in the sample metadata. A freely available public database, intended as a resource for researchers studying the immune response to SARS-CoV-2, is where the repertoires were released. What the research found in general, with its limitations: How much clinical and demographic metadata was included differed by source and by participant, and the metadata was provided uncurated.

On this clone: What this receptor recognizes is not known. Per-base quality was not reported, and no clone a single base away is much larger than it.

TCRbeta CDR3 regions were amplified from genomic DNA by means of the immunoSEQ Assay, a bias-controlled multiplex PCR. The authors processed their data as follows. Within the assay, amplification of reference gene primers was used to estimate how many nucleated cells each sample contained. To quantify the absolute abundance of each unique TCRbeta CDR3 rearrangement, sequence reads were collapsed and filtered. For each sample, productive Simpson clonality was calculated as the square root of Simpson's diversity index over productive rearrangements. TCRdb holds this immuneACCESS table with in-frame rearrangements only. Some clones are missing; in checked studies, unresolved V genes explain under half, and the rest has no known cause. Clone size and the V and J calls come from that table; the DNA yielded D and trimming. This sample has roughly 250,000 clones in its table, and more than 85% of those were observed once. The biggest ten clones account for 2.6% of the sample.

One collaborating source in Seattle enrolled patients while the patients were actively infected and followed the patients over time throughout the course of disease. Whole blood was collected in K2EDTA tubes by collaborating institutions according to the institutions' own protocols. For TCRbeta analysis, collaborators shipped samples in one of three forms: frozen whole blood, isolated PBMCs, or DNA extracted from either of those sample types. From the germline V gene (reference sequence), CDR1 is SEHNR and CDR2 is FQNEAQ. Compared with germline, V lacks 4 bases and J lacks 3 bases; bases without a gene match: 3. Counted from cysteine to phenylalanine, this CDR3 has 13 amino acids. CDR3 DNA only is kept here, 39 bases in frame from base 1.

The clonotype comes from a person aged 18-29 years with COVID-19, enrolled during active disease. The chain is made from TRBV7-9 and TRBJ2-7, and 7 junction bases match TRBD2. Input material: peripheral blood. This receptor carries the CDR3 CASSWAGDYEQYF. The bases read TGTGCCAGCAGCTGGGCGGGAGACTACGAGCAGTACTTC.